These 26 T cell receptor beta chains share one sample of origin, sequenced in a study of blood T cells in healthy people across ages. The authors ran a second PCR of roughly 6 to 12 cycles using a sample-barcoded 5' primer and a J-beta primer mix. Each CDR3 protein is one row after TCRdb ran MiXCR on the 5' RACE reads. The sample lists some 1.8 million distinct CDR3 sequences, about two fifths occurring once. Sequencing used blood. All receptors come from a human donor in good health.

V usage is TRBV10-2 and J usage is TRBJ2-1; 10 bases are a match to TRBD2. Unmatched junction bases numbered 6, after V lost 2 bases and J lost 8 bases. Per germline, CDR1 WSHSY and CDR2 SAAADI. The CDR3 runs 15 residues. The CDR3 DNA reads TGCGCCAGCAGTGAGACCTATACTAGCGGGGATGAGCAGTTCTTC. It translates to CASSETYTSGDEQFF.

The sample holds a few counts of this clonotype. The chain employs TRBV12-3 or TRBV12-4 and TRBJ1-1; no clear D gene. V was pared by 2 bases and J by 4 bases, with 8 bases between. CDR3 length equals 13 residues. The CDR3 loop is CASSLPEGTEAFF. The CDR3 nucleotides read TGTGCCAGCAGTTTACCTGAAGGCACTGAAGCTTTCTTT.

Regarding this clonotype: No conserved phenylalanine or tryptophan ends this CDR3, so it is likely a read error. The J gene is TRBJ1-4, the V gene TRBV25-1; no clear D. CDR3 length equals 14 residues. Germline V CDR1 and CDR2: MGHDK, SYGVNS. The V and J ends lost 2 bases and 5 bases respectively, with 9 bases between them. The CDR3 is CASSEGQTNEKLFC. The CDR3 DNA reads TGTGCCAGCAGTGAAGGGCAGACCAATGAAAAACTGTTTTGT.

The chain is built from TRBV3-1 and TRBJ2-3; tentatively, D is TRBD2 (5 bases). CDR3 length equals 14 residues. CDR1 is LGHDT, CDR2 YNNKEL, per germline (reference sequence). Trimming stripped 5 bases from V and 5 bases from J, with 14 bases between. The CDR3 region has the DNA TGTGCCAGCAGCGCAGTCAGCGGCGAAGATACGCAGTATTTT. It codes for CASSAVSGEDTQYF.

The chain carries TRBV6-1 and TRBJ1-1; 11 positions match TRBD1. Germline CDR1 MNHNS, CDR2 SASEGT. J gave up 4 bases and V 1 base, and 5 bases lay outside the gene matches. This CDR3 region has 16 residues. This chain's CDR3 is CASSEVAGTGGTEAFF. Written as DNA, the CDR3 is TGTGCCAGCAGTGAAGTAGCCGGGACAGGGGGCACTGAAGCTTTCTTT.

This chain connects TRBV5-1 to TRBJ1-2; D is perhaps TRBD1 (5 bases). The CDR3 runs 16 residues. Germline CDR1 and CDR2: SGHRS and YFSETQ. The V gene lost 3 bases and the J gene lost 1 base, with 16 bases spanning the gap. CDR3 nucleotides: TGCGCCAGCAGCTCGACAACAGGAGGCCGTAACTATGGCTACACCTTC. Protein sequence: CASSSTTGGRNYGYTF.

This chain uses TRBV18 with TRBJ2-1; tentative D call: TRBD1 (6 bases). CDR1 and CDR2 (germline): KGHSH, LQKENI. This CDR3 spans 16 amino acids. Between the trimmed V and J ends, which lost 2 bases and 6 bases, there was a span of 17 bases. The CDR3 loop is CASSPFRDTAFNEQFF. The CDR3 bases are TGTGCCAGCTCACCATTTCGGGACACGGCTTTCAATGAGCAGTTCTTC.

This clonotype was picked up a small number of times. The rearrangement uses TRBV5-5 and TRBJ2-5, with D perhaps TRBD1 (5 bases). The CDR3 contains 16 residues. Germline V gene lookup returns CDR1 SGHKS and CDR2 YYEKEE (reference sequence). Trimming removed 2 bases from V and 1 base from J, with 15 bases in between. CDR3 nucleotides: TGTGCCAGCAGCTTAGGGGTCGGCAGGTCCCAAGAGACCCAGTACTTC. Translation gives CASSLGVGRSQETQYF.

V gene TRBV4-1 combines with J gene TRBJ2-3; 10 bases map to TRBD2. The trim removed 4 bases at V and 2 bases at J, leaving 9 bases unmatched. CDR3 length equals 17 residues. The germline gives CDR1 MGHRA, CDR2 YSYEKL. Here the CDR3 DNA reads TGCGCCAGCAGCCTCGCTAGCGGGGGCCCATACACAGATACGCAGTATTTT. Translating gives CASSLASGGPYTDTQYF.

The chain uses TRBV20-1 and TRBJ2-4; maybe TRBD2 (6 bases). Germline V gives CDR1 DFQATT, CDR2 SNEGSKA (reference sequence). The CDR3 spans 15 residues. Trimming left V 3 bases short and J 2 bases short, with 14 bases between. The CDR3 region has the DNA TGCAGTGCTAGTGGCCACCGGGGGACCAAAAACATTCAGTACTTC. Translating gives CSASGHRGTKNIQYF.

V is TRBV6-1 and J is TRBJ2-1; TRBD2 might be the D (6 bases). The germline V gene has CDR1 MNHNS and CDR2 SASEGT. Deletions cut 7 bases from V and 8 bases from J, with 21 bases between. The CDR3 runs to 15 residues. CDR3 sequence (DNA): TGTGCCAGCAAAAATCTGGCGGGGCCGGGGGATGAGCAGTTCTTC. It translates to CASKNLAGPGDEQFF.

This clonotype was recorded many times. The chain links TRBV7-9 to TRBJ2-7; D perhaps matches TRBD1 (6 bases). The CDR3 spans 14 residues. Trimming stripped 10 bases from V and 4 bases from J, with 20 bases between. The germline V gene encodes CDR1 SEHNR and CDR2 FQNEAQ (reference sequence). The CDR3 DNA follows: TGTGCCACAGATTCGAAGGGGGTTTCGTACGAGCAGTACTTC. Protein sequence: CATDSKGVSYEQYF.

Concerning this clonotype itself: The conserved closing phenylalanine or tryptophan is absent in this CDR3, likely reflecting a read error. The rearrangement joins TRBV29-1 to TRBJ1-5, with TRBD1 as a possible D gene (5 bases). In germline, CDR1 is SQVTM, CDR2 ANQGSEA. The CDR3 runs 12 residues. V dropped 5 bases and J dropped 7 bases, with 12 bases sitting between them. The CDR3 nucleotides are TGCAGCGTTTCCTCGTGGGACCAGCCCCAGCATTTG. This encodes CSVSSWDQPQHL.

V and J are TRBV13 and TRBJ2-1, with a weak D call TRBD2 (5 bases). This CDR3 has 14 amino acids. The ends were cut back, 0 bases at V and 5 bases at J, with 8 bases in the middle. Germline V lookup: CDR1 PRHDT, CDR2 FYEKMQ (reference sequence). CDR3 amino acids: CASSLGRDDNEQFF. CDR3 bases: TGTGCCAGCAGCTTAGGTCGGGATGACAATGAGCAGTTCTTC. Full variable domain (missing parts from reference TRBV13 and TRBJ2-1): AAGVIQSPRHLIKEKRETATLKCYPIPRHDTVYWYQQGPGQDPQFLISFYEKMQSDKGSIPDRFSAQQFSDYHSELNMSSLELGDSALYFCASSLGRDDNEQFFGPGTRLTVL.

The table lists this clonotype with a few counts. The V gene is TRBV18, the J gene TRBJ2-3; weak D call: TRBD2 (5 bases). The CDR3 is 16 residues long. Germline V gene sequence: CDR1 KGHSH, CDR2 LQKENI. V lost 6 bases, J lost 0 bases, and 16 bases lay in between. In DNA, the CDR3 is TGTGCCAGCTCCCCCAACGGAGGATCTAGCACAGATACGCAGTATTTT. Translating gives CASSPNGGSSTDTQYF. Supplemented by reference TRBV18 and TRBJ2-3, the full variable domain reads NAGVMQNPRHLVRRRGQEARLRCSPMKGHSHVYWYRQLPEEGLKFMVYLQKENIIDESGMPKERFSAEFPKEGPSILRIQQVVRGDSAAYFCASSPNGGSSTDTQYFGPGTRLTVL.

The J gene is TRBJ1-2, the V gene TRBV24-1; D uncertain. The CDR3 totals 13 residues. Germline CDR1 and CDR2: KGHDR and SFDVKD. With 5 bases removed from V and 5 bases from J, the gap between germline ends came to 11 bases. CDR3 amino acids: CATSGAPNYGYTF. The DNA of the CDR3 is TGTGCCACCAGTGGGGCACCAAATTATGGCTACACCTTC.

With regard to this clonotype: With a much larger clone just one base away, this may be a read error. J is TRBJ2-3 and V is TRBV2, with D possibly being TRBD2 (5 bases). Germline assignment: CDR1 SNHLY and CDR2 FYNNEI. The CDR3 runs 11 residues. The CDR3 DNA follows: TGTACCAGCGGATTCACAGATACGCAGTATTTT. Translation: CTSGFTDTQYF.

In its sample, this clonotype was seen a few times. V and J are TRBV7-8 and TRBJ1-1; possible D gene TRBD1, 5 bases. The germline V and J ends were trimmed by 5 bases and 2 bases, with 15 bases remaining between them. This CDR3 spans 15 amino acids. Germline V gene data show CDR1 as SGHVS and CDR2 as FQNEAQ. As DNA, the CDR3 is TGTGCCAGCAGCGACTTAGGGGAGCTTAACACTGAAGCTTTCTTT. Protein sequence: CASSDLGELNTEAFF.

This sequence joins TRBV19 and TRBJ2-3; 8 nucleotides line up with TRBD1. Trimming took 6 bases from V and 0 from J; bases not matched to a gene: 5. Germline V lookup: CDR1 LNHDA, CDR2 SQIVND (reference sequence). This CDR3 comprises 15 residues. The CDR3: CASSSRGLSTDTQYF. For the CDR3, the DNA is TGTGCCAGTAGCTCCAGGGGGCTTAGCACAGATACGCAGTATTTT.

The CDR3 region has the DNA TGTGCCAGCAGCCAAGTGAGTAGCGGGCGTTCCTACAATGAGCAGTTCTTC. This encodes CASSQVSSGRSYNEQFF. This chain links TRBV3-1 with TRBJ2-1; 7 bases align to TRBD2. The length of the CDR3 is 17 residues. Unmatched junction bases numbered 7, after V lost 1 base and J lost 1 base. Germline loops: CDR1 LGHDT, CDR2 YNNKEL (reference sequence).

Worth noting for this clonotype: One end of the junction varies from germline; a read error may be responsible. The chain couples TRBV5-1 to TRBJ2-3, with 7 bases that match TRBD1. This CDR3 has 14 amino acids. Germline CDR1 and CDR2: SGHRS and YFSETQ. CDR3 DNA sequence: TGTGCCAGCAGTTACGGACAGGTTACAGATACGCAGTATTTT. Translated: CASSYGQVTDTQYF. The whole variable domain, remainder taken from reference TRBV5-1 and TRBJ2-3, is KAGVTQTPRYLIKTRGQQVTLSCSPISGHRSVSWYQQTPGQGLQFLFEYFSETQRNKGNFPGRFSGRQFSNSRSEMNVSTLELGDSALYLCASSYGQVTDTQYFGPGTRLTVL.

This clonotype was counted between two and nine times. This rearrangement joins TRBV12-3 or TRBV12-4 to TRBJ2-4; D ambiguous. There are 14 residues in the CDR3. The V gene lost 5 bases and the J gene lost 0 bases, with 8 bases spanning the gap. The chain's CDR3 is CASSQDIAKNIQYF. Written as DNA, the CDR3 is TGTGCCAGCAGTCAAGACATAGCCAAAAACATTCAGTACTTC.

V usage is TRBV30 and J usage is TRBJ2-5; 8 nucleotides line up with TRBD1. Germline CDR1 is GTSNPN and CDR2 is SVGIG (reference sequence). The CDR3 runs to 12 residues. V lost 7 bases and J lost 4; bases outside the gene matches: 5. This CDR3 reads CAYTTGGETQYF. CDR3 bases: TGTGCCTATACAACAGGGGGAGAGACCCAGTACTTC.

The V and J genes are TRBV9 and TRBJ1-2, with D hard to call. CDR3 length: 13 residues. Trimming took off 9 bases at V and 1 base at J, with 13 bases between the two ends. The germline gives CDR1 SGDLS, CDR2 YYNGEE. DNA for the CDR3: TGTGCCAACACCCGAGAGGTTAACTATGGCTACACCTTC. This gives the protein CANTREVNYGYTF.

This clonotype was picked up one time. The CDR3 bases are TGTGCCAGCAGCTTAACGGCAGGGGGCGGTTATGGCTACACCTTC. It specifies CASSLTAGGGYGYTF. The chain couples TRBV7-3 to TRBJ1-2, with 8 positions matching TRBD1. V was clipped by 0 bases and J by 5 bases; unmatched bases: 5. The CDR3 covers 15 residues. Germline V CDR1 and CDR2: SGHTA, FQGTGA.

To note about this clonotype: Being one base from a much bigger clone, this may be a read error. The chain has TRBV20-1 and TRBJ2-7; TRBD1 matches at 7 bases. J lost 1 base, V lost 4 bases, and 10 bases had no gene match. The CDR3 loop spans 15 amino acids. CDR1 DFQATT and CDR2 SNEGSKA come from the germline V gene (reference sequence). CDR3 nucleotide sequence: TGCAGTGCTACCCACGGACAGGCTACGTCCTACGAGCAGTACTTC. It translates to CSATHGQATSYEQYF.